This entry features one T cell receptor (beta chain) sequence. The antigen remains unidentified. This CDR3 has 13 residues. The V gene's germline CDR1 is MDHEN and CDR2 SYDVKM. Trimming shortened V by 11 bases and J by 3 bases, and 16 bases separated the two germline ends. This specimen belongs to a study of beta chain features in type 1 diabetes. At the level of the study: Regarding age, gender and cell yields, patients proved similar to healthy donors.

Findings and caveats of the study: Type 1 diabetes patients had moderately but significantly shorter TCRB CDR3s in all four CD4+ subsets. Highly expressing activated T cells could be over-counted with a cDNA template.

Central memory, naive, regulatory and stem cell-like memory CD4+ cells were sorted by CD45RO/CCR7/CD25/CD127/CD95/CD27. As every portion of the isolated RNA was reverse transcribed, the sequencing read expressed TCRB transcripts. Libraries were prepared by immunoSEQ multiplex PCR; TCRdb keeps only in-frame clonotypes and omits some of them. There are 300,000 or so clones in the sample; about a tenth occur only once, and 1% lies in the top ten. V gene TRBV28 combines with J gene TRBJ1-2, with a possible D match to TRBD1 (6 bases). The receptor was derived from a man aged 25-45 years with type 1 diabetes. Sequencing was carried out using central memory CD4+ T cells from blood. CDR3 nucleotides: TGTGCCTCGCGAGGGGGTAAGGACTATGGCTACACCTTC. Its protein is CASRGGKDYGYTF.